A selection of T cell receptor beta chains follows, all from one sample in a study of OX40 agonist ivuxolimab in advanced cancers. Assay used: immunoSEQ multiplex PCR; TCRdb lists only in-frame clones, some missing. Of tens of thousands of clones in the sample, over 80% were seen once. Sequencing used CD4+ or CD8+ T cells sorted from blood, obtained in a trial of the OX40 agonist ivuxolimab. The origin of the receptors is an adult with an advanced solid tumor such as melanoma, head and neck, liver or kidney cancer. Each CDR3 is given with its conserved first and last residue. The order of the fields is CDR3 DNA, CDR3 protein, clone size, D gene, V gene, J gene. The D gene is left open where the match is weak. Not every row has a clone size; where given, it reads once, few, many or a size class.

DNA: TGTGCCAGCAGCTGGCTAGGTGAGCAGTACTTC
CDR3: CASSWLGEQYF
size: -
D: -
V: TRBV7-2
J: TRBJ2-7

DNA: TGTGCCAGCAGTTTACTAGAGAGGGATGAGCAGTTCTTC
CDR3: CASSLLERDEQFF
size: -
D: -
V: TRBV28
J: TRBJ2-1

DNA: TGTGCCAGCAGCCCTGGGCTCTCAGATACGCAGTATTTT
CDR3: CASSPGLSDTQYF
size: once
D: -
V: TRBV7-6
J: TRBJ2-3

DNA: TGTGCCAGCAGCTTGGAGGGGGAACCTTCCTACAATGAGCAGTTCTTC
CDR3: CASSLEGEPSYNEQFF
size: -
D: -
V: TRBV5-5
J: TRBJ2-1

DNA: TGCGCCAGCAGCCAATTTCGTAATCAGCCCCAGCATTTT
CDR3: CASSQFRNQPQHF
size: once
D: -
V: TRBV4-1
J: TRBJ1-5

DNA: TGTGCCAGCAGCCAGGACAGTCCCGAGCAGTACTTC
CDR3: CASSQDSPEQYF
size: -
D: -
V: TRBV5-4
J: TRBJ2-7

DNA: TGTGCCAGCAGTCAAGGAGGACAGGGTACCTACAATGAGCAGTTCTTC
CDR3: CASSQGGQGTYNEQFF
size: -
D: TRBD1
V: TRBV7-9
J: TRBJ2-1

DNA: TGTGCCAGCAGCTCAACTAAGACGACCTGGACAGTGGAGACCCAGTACTTC
CDR3: CASSSTKTTWTVETQYF
size: -
D: -
V: TRBV7-9
J: TRBJ2-5

DNA: TGTGCCAGCAGCCTAATAGGGAGCAATCAGCCCCAGCATTTT
CDR3: CASSLIGSNQPQHF
size: -
D: -
V: TRBV28
J: TRBJ1-5

DNA: TGTGCCAGCAGCCAGGATAGGGGGGGCGATGAGCAGTTCTTC
CDR3: CASSQDRGGDEQFF
size: -
D: -
V: TRBV4-2
J: TRBJ2-1

DNA: TGTGCCAGTAGTATAGACCCAGCGGGAATTAATGAGCAGTTCTTC
CDR3: CASSIDPAGINEQFF
size: -
D: TRBD2
V: TRBV19
J: TRBJ2-1

DNA: TGTGCCAGCAGCCCGGGGGGGACAGTCTACGAGCAGTACTTC
CDR3: CASSPGGTVYEQYF
size: -
D: -
V: TRBV5-4
J: TRBJ2-7

DNA: TGTGCCAGCGTACCGGGACAGGGATCCTACGAGCAGTACTTC
CDR3: CASVPGQGSYEQYF
size: -
D: TRBD1
V: TRBV2
J: TRBJ2-7

DNA: TGTGCCAGCAGTTTAGGGACAGGGGGCGACTATGGCTACACCTTC
CDR3: CASSLGTGGDYGYTF
size: -
D: TRBD1
V: TRBV28
J: TRBJ1-2

DNA: TGCAGCGTTGAAGAGGCCCCGACAGGGGCTAGCGGCTACACCTTC
CDR3: CSVEEAPTGASGYTF
size: -
D: TRBD1
V: TRBV29-1
J: TRBJ1-2

DNA: TGTGCCAGCAGCCACTGGTACGAGCAGTACTTC
CDR3: CASSHWYEQYF
size: -
D: -
V: TRBV5-5
J: TRBJ2-7

DNA: TGTGCCTGGAGTGACTATACTAGCGGGAGGAGCACCGGGGAGCTGTTTTTT
CDR3: CAWSDYTSGRSTGELFF
size: -
D: TRBD2
V: TRBV30
J: TRBJ2-2

DNA: TGTGCCAGCAGTTTAAGCCTAGCGGGTTCAAACATTCAGTACTTC
CDR3: CASSLSLAGSNIQYF
size: once
D: TRBD2
V: TRBV27
J: TRBJ2-4

DNA: TGTGCCAGTAGTATCGGTAGCGACACAGATACGCAGTATTTT
CDR3: CASSIGSDTDTQYF
size: -
D: -
V: TRBV19
J: TRBJ2-3

DNA: TGTGCCAGCAGCCCAGGACAGGGGGCTCGGATTAACTATGGCTACACCTTC
CDR3: CASSPGQGARINYGYTF
size: -
D: TRBD1
V: TRBV7-6
J: TRBJ1-2